This T cell receptor beta chain emerged from a study of T cell clonality in common variable immunodeficiency. V dropped 5 bases and J dropped 0; count of bases not matched to a gene: 3. The germline CDR1 and CDR2 sequences are SGHTA and FQGTGA. The CDR3 is 15 residues long. The study, taken as a whole, reports: Compared with controls, CVID subjects had fewer shared TCRbeta clones. Common variable immunodeficiency TCR beta sequences reportedly had fewer deletions and N-nucleotide insertions.

Assay used: immunoSEQ multiplex PCR; TCRdb lists only in-frame clones, some missing. Recorded here are some 54,000 clones, none singletons. Of note for this clone: Its antigen is currently unknown. Read data end 3 residues before the CDR3 end; the end is taken from the germline J gene. This sample includes further DNA sequences coding for the same CDR3.

Sequencing was carried out using peripheral blood mononuclear cells. The V call is TRBV7-3, the J call TRBJ2-2; 7 bases line up with TRBD1. This receptor was obtained from a person aged 18 to 75 in good health. The covered CDR3 bases are TGTGCCAGCAGCGCGCAGGGGGCGAACACCGGGGAG. Translated: CASSAQGANTGE. The CDR3 reads in full as CASSAQGANTGELFF.